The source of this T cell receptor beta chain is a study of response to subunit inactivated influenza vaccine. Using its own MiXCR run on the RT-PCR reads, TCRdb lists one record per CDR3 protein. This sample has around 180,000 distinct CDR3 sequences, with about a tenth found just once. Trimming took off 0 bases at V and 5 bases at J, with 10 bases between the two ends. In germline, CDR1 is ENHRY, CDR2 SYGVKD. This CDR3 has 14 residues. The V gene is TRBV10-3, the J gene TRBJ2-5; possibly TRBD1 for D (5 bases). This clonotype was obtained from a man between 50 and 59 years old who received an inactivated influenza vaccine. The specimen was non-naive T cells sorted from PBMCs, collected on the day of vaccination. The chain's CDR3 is CAISESRATETQYF. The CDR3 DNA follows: TGTGCCATCAGTGAGTCCAGGGCGACGGAGACCCAGTACTTC.